The source of this T cell receptor beta chain is a study of blood T cell repertoires in COVID-19. This clone was counted only a few times. TCRdb's table, derived via immunoSEQ multiplex PCR, lists solely in-frame clones and lacks some. The sample lists roughly 230,000 clones, approximately 88% occurring once. The receptor was derived from a man aged 40-49 years with acute or convalescent COVID-19. Material for sequencing was peripheral blood.

CDR3 in amino acids: CASSQIGEGTEAFF. The CDR3 nucleotides are TGTGCCAGCAGCCAGATAGGGGAAGGAACTGAAGCTTTCTTT. The rearrangement uses TRBV3-1 (or the pseudogene TRBV3-2) and TRBJ1-1, with D perhaps matching TRBD1 (5 bases). The germline V gene encodes CDR1 LGHDT and CDR2 YNNKEL (reference sequence). V gave up 3 bases and J gave up 5 bases, with 13 bases separating them. CDR3 length: 14 amino acids.